The 11 T cell receptor beta chains below come from one sample, sequenced in a study of breast tumors, draining lymph nodes, adjacent tissues. TCRdb redid the calling of the multiplex PCR reads with MiXCR, one entry per CDR3 protein. The table has 200,000 or so distinct CDR3 sequences, 31% seen once. Samples came from axillary lymph nodes draining the breast cancer. Sequencing used axillary lymph node tissue. Receptor source: a female donor with breast cancer. Some clones in this sample may be carry-over from other donors' samples.

The chain is built from TRBV12-3 or TRBV12-4 and TRBJ2-7; no clear D gene. This CDR3 has 12 residues. The V gene lost 3 bases and the J gene lost 3 bases, with 6 bases spanning the gap. Here the CDR3 DNA reads TGTGCCAGCAGTTTCGCGGACTACGAGCAGTACTTC. It codes for CASSFADYEQYF.

This clonotype was counted many times. The CDR3 spells CAWSVGSRVYSNQPQHF. The CDR3 nucleotides are TGTGCCTGGAGTGTAGGCTCCAGGGTATATAGCAATCAGCCCCAGCATTTT. This sequence joins TRBV30 and TRBJ1-5, with a tentative D call TRBD1 (5 bases). The V and J ends lost 0 bases and 0 bases respectively, with 15 bases between them. CDR1 GTSNPN and CDR2 SVGIG come from the germline V gene (reference sequence). The CDR3 covers 17 residues.

This clonotype was observed once. V is TRBV12-3 or TRBV12-4 and J is TRBJ2-3; 11 bases map to TRBD2. This CDR3 has 15 residues. With V trimmed by 6 bases and J by 7 bases, 9 bases remained unmatched. The DNA of the CDR3 is TGTGCCAGCAGCCCCGGGACTAGCGGTGTGAATACGCAGTATTTT. Its translation: CASSPGTSGVNTQYF.

This chain links TRBV5-1 with TRBJ2-1, with a weak D call TRBD1 (6 bases). The CDR3 sequence is 15 residues long. Germline V CDR1 and CDR2: SGHRS, YFSETQ. Trimming took off 7 bases at V and 5 bases at J, with 19 bases between the two ends. CDR3 residues: CASGGDRGGNNEQFF. In DNA form, the CDR3 reads TGCGCCAGCGGTGGGGATCGAGGGGGTAACAATGAGCAGTTCTTC. The full variable domain, completed using reference TRBV5-1 and TRBJ2-1, is KAGVTQTPRYLIKTRGQQVTLSCSPISGHRSVSWYQQTPGQGLQFLFEYFSETQRNKGNFPGRFSGRQFSNSRSEMNVSTLELGDSALYLCASGGDRGGNNEQFFGPGTRLTVL.

For this clonotype: A read error may explain this, as a much larger clone is one base away. The genes are TRBV7-8 and TRBJ2-3; tentative D call: TRBD2 (7 bases). Trimming took 5 bases from V and 10 from J, leaving 22 bases between them. Germline CDR1 SGHVS, CDR2 FQNEAQ. This CDR3 is built from 15 residues. CDR3 in DNA: TGTGCCAGCAGCCCGACCGAGGGGGGGGGGGATGCGCAGTATTTT. This encodes CASSPTEGGGDAQYF. The full variable domain, its missing parts supplied by reference TRBV7-8 and TRBJ2-3, is GAGVSQSPRYKVAKRGQDVALRCDPISGHVSLFWYQQALGQGPEFLTYFQNEAQLDKSGLPSDRFFAERPEGSVSTLKIQRTQQEDSAVYLCASSPTEGGGDAQYFGPGTRLTVL.

This clonotype occurred a few times. A much larger clone differs from this one at a single base, so this may be a read error. The chain recombines TRBV20-1 with TRBJ1-2; TRBD1 matches 8 bases. The V gene's germline CDR1 is DFQATT and CDR2 SNEGSKA (reference sequence). The CDR3 length is 14 residues. CDR3 sequence (DNA): TGCAGTGCTTTGACAGGGGTGGGCAACTCTGGCTACACCTTC. Translating it yields CSALTGVGNSGYTF.

This clonotype has ten or more counts. J is TRBJ2-7 and V is TRBV18, with unresolved D. The CDR3 contains 12 residues. Germline V gene lookup returns CDR1 KGHSH and CDR2 LQKENI. Trimming removed 4 bases from V and 4 bases from J, with 8 bases in between. CDR3 DNA: TGTGCCAGCTCACTAAACAAGTACGAGCAGTACTTC. Translating it yields CASSLNKYEQYF.

The sample holds many counts of this clonotype. J is TRBJ2-5 and V is TRBV5-4; TRBD2 matches at 8 bases. The ends lost 6 bases at V and 1 base at J; junction bases unmatched: 5. The CDR3 contains 14 residues. Germline assignment: CDR1 SGHNT and CDR2 YYREEE (reference sequence). CDR3 region: CASTPGGAQETQYF. CDR3 in DNA: TGTGCCAGCACCCCCGGGGGGGCCCAAGAGACCCAGTACTTC.

This clonotype occurred many times. The J gene is TRBJ1-2, the V gene TRBV7-8; D call uncertain. In germline, CDR1 is SGHVS, CDR2 FQNEAQ. The V gene lost 3 bases and the J gene lost 0 bases, with 11 bases spanning the gap. This CDR3 has 15 amino acids. This CDR3 reads CASSFATAANYGYTF. The CDR3 region has the DNA TGTGCCAGCAGCTTTGCGACGGCAGCTAACTATGGCTACACCTTC.

This clonotype came up once. The V and J genes are TRBV2 and TRBJ2-7; D gene ambiguous. The CDR3 spans 12 residues. From germline, CDR1 is SNHLY and CDR2 FYNNEI. Trimming removed 6 bases at V and 4 bases at J, with 10 bases between. The CDR3 reads CASSALEYEQYV. CDR3 in DNA: TGTGCCAGCAGCGCACTTGAGTACGAGCAGTACGTC.

This clonotype was recorded at least ten times. This chain connects TRBV6-6 to TRBJ1-6; 7 positions agree with TRBD1. The V gene's germline CDR1 is MNHNY and CDR2 SVGAGI (reference sequence). This CDR3 is 14 amino acids long. Trimming took 5 bases from V and 13 from J; bases not matched to a gene: 11. CDR3 DNA: TGTGCCAGCAGTCACCGGGACAGAAGTTTCCCCCTCCACTTT. Protein sequence: CASSHRDRSFPLHF.